The clone carrying this TCR beta chain has only one observation. This entry comes from a study of blood T cell repertoires in COVID-19. Study overall: COVID-19 samples, acute and convalescent, were from the United States, Italy and Spain. The cDNA or gDNA used as material had been derived from T cells, B-cell-depleted T cells, or PBMCs.

Methods used by the authors: Nucleated cell number was recorded as an estimate derived from reference gene primer amplification. Profiled with immunoSEQ multiplex PCR; TCRdb holds only in-frame clones, not every one. For V, J and clone size, that table is used; D and trimming come from the DNA. The sample yields about 75,000 clones, about four fifths seen once. The sequence was collected from a woman of 80 years or more with active or convalescent COVID-19. Material for sequencing was peripheral blood.

The CDR3 sequence: CAWRTQGYNTIYF. In DNA form, the CDR3 reads TGTGCCTGGAGGACACAGGGGTATAACACCATATATTTT. The chain links TRBV30 to TRBJ1-3; 7 bases agree with TRBD1. The CDR3 runs to 13 residues. V trimming: 3 bases; J trimming: 7 bases; junction bases outside the gene matches: 6. Germline V gene data show CDR1 as GTSNPN and CDR2 as SVGIG (reference sequence).